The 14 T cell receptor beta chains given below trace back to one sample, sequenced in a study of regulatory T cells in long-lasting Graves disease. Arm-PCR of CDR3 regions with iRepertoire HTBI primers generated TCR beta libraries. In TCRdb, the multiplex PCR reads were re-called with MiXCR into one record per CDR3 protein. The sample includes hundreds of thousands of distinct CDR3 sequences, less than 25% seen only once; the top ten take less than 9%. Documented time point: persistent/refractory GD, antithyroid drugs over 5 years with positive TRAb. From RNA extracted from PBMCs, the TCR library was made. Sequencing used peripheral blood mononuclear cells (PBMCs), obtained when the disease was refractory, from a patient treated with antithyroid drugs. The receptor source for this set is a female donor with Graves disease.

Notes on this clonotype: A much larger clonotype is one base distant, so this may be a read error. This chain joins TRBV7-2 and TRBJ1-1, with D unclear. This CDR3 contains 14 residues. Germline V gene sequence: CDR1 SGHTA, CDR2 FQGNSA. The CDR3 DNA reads TGTGCCAGCAGCTTGCCCGACACGAACACTGGAGCTTTCTTT. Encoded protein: CASSLPDTNTGAFF.

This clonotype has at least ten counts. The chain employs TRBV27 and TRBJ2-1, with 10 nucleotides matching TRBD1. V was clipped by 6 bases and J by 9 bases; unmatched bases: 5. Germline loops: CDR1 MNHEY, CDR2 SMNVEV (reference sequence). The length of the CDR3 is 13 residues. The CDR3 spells CASRDRGLGEQFF. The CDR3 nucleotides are TGTGCCAGCAGGGACAGGGGGTTAGGTGAGCAGTTCTTC.

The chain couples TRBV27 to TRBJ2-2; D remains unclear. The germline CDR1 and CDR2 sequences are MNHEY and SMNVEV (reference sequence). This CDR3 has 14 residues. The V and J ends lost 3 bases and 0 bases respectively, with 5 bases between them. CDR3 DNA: TGTGCCAGCAGTTTTGCACCGAACACCGGGGAGCTGTTTTTT. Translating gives CASSFAPNTGELFF.

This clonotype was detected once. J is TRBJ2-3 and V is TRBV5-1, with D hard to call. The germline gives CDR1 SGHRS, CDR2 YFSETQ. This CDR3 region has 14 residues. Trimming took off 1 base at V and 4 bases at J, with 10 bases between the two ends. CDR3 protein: CASSLRSVADTQYF. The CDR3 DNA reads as TGCGCCAGCAGCTTGAGGAGCGTGGCAGATACGCAGTATTTT.

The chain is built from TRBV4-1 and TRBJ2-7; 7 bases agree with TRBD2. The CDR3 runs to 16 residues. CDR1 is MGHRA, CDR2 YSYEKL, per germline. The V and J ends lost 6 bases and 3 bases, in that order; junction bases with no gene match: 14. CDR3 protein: CASSYTAGGGDYEQYF. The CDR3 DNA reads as TGCGCCAGCAGTTACACTGCTGGCGGGGGAGACTACGAGCAGTACTTC.

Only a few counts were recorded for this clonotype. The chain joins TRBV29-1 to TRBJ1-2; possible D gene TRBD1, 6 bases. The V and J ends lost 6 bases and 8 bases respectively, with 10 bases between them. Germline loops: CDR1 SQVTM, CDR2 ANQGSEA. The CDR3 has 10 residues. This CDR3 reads CSVDRRGYTF. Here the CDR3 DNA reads TGCAGCGTAGACAGGAGAGGCTACACCTTC.

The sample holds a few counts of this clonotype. CDR3 nucleotide sequence: TGTGCCAGTTGCCACGGGGGTGACACTGAAGCTTTCTTT. It encodes CASCHGGDTEAFF. The chain links TRBV27 to TRBJ1-1; possible D gene TRBD1, 5 bases. Germline V lookup: CDR1 MNHEY, CDR2 SMNVEV (reference sequence). Trimming cost V 9 bases and J 3 bases, with 14 bases left between them. The CDR3 has 13 amino acids.

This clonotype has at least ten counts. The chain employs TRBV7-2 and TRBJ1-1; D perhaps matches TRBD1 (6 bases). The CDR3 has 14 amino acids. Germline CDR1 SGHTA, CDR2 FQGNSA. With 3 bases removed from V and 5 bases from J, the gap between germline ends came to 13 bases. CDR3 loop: CASSFRGAMTEAFF. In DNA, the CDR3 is TGTGCCAGCAGCTTTCGGGGGGCTATGACTGAAGCTTTCTTT. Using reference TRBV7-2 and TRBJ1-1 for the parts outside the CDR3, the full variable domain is GAGVSQSPSNKVTEKGKDVELRCDPISGHTALYWYRQSLGQGLEFLIYFQGNSAPDKSGLPSDRFSAERTGGSVSTLTIQRTQQEDSAVYLCASSFRGAMTEAFFGQGTRLTVV.

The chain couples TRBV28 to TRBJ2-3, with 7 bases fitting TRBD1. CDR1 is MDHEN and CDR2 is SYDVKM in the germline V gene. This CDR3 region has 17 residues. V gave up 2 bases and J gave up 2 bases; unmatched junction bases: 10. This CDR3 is CASSLINRDRHTDTQYF. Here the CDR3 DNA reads TGTGCCAGCAGTTTAATAAACCGGGACAGACACACAGATACGCAGTATTTT.

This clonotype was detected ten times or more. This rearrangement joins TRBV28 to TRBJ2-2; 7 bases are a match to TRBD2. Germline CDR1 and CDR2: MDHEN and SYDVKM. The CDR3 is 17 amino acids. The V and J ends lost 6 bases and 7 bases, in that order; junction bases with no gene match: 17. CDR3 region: CASRPTGTIVGDGELFF. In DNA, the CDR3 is TGTGCCAGCAGGCCCACCGGGACTATAGTTGGGGACGGGGAGCTGTTTTTT.

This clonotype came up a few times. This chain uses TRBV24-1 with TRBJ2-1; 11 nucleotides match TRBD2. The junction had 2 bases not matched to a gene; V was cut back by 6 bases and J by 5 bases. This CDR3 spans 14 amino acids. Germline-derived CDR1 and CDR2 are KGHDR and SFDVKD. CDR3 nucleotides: TGTGCCACCAGTTTGGGACTAGCGGACAATGAGCAGTTCTTC. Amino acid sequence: CATSLGLADNEQFF.

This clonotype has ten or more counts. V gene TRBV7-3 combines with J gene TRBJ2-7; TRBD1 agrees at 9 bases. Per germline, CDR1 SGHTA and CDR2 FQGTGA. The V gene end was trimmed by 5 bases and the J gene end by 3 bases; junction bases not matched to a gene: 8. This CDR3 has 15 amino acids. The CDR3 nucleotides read TGTGCCAGCAGCAGATCACAGGGGGCGGTCTACGAGCAGTACTTC. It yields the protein CASSRSQGAVYEQYF.

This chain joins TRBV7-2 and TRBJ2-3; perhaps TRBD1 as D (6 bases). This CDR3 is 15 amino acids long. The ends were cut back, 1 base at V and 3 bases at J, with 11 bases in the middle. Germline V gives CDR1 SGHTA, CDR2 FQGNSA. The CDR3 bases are TGTGCCAGCAGCTTAGAATGGCAGGGGACAGATACGCAGTATTTT. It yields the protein CASSLEWQGTDTQYF.

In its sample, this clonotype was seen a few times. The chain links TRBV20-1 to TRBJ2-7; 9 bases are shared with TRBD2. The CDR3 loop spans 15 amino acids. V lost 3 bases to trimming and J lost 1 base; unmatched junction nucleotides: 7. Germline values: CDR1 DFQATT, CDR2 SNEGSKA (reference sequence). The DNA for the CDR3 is TGCAGTGCTAGGCCTCCTAGCGGGGCTTCCTACGAGCAGTACTTC. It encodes CSARPPSGASYEQYF.